The T cell receptor (beta chain) described here comes from a study of shared clonotypes between healthy human individuals. About the study: With ages of 18 to 49, the donors were two women and three men. Findings and limits, study-wide: About 5% of naive CD4 clonotypes were shared across four donors.

TCRdb's copy holds only in-frame clones and misses some; the assay was immunoSEQ multiplex PCR. This table has 2 million to 3 million clones, 93% appearing once. Germline CDR1 SGHVS, CDR2 FQNEAQ. The V end was cut by 5 bases, the J end by 0 bases, with 14 bases between. The CDR3 has 15 amino acids. Notes on this clone: Its antigen remains unknown.

The sample consisted of naive CD4+ T cells from PBMCs. As for subset: CD45RA+ positively selected. This TCR was sampled from a man younger than 35 in good health. Some clones in this sample may be carry-over from other donors' samples. The chain carries TRBV7-8 and TRBJ2-7, with D unresolved. DNA of the CDR3: TGTGCCAGCAGCATAACCGGGCTGAGCTCCTACGAGCAGTACTTC. Amino acids: CASSITGLSSYEQYF.